This TCR beta chain came from a study of CD8+ T cells in alopecia areata listed by TCRdb under 2018. Regarding the complete study: The treated patients, all with moderate-to-severe alopecia areata, were enrolled in an open-label pilot trial of oral tofacitinib given at 5 to 10 mg twice daily. Patients received tofacitinib for 6 to 18 months and were then followed off drug for 6 months to check for delayed response and recurrence. In both human patients and the C3H/HeJ mouse model, the study applied high-throughput TCRbeta sequencing to look at T cell clonal expansion in alopecia areata. On the human side, TCRbeta sequencing was run on scalp tissue and on sorted CD4+ and CD8+ peripheral blood T cells from healthy controls and from alopecia areata patients with either patchy or totalis/universalis disease. Tofacitinib-treated patients had biopsies at baseline and at 4 and 24 weeks of treatment, with a later scalp biopsy in several patients. Clonality in the scalp was compared among normal scalp (n=4), patchy alopecia areata scalp (n=8), and alopecia totalis/universalis scalp (n=8). RNA was extracted with the PAXgene miRNA kit for fixed scalp, the miRNeasy kit for PBMCs, and the RNeasy kit for mouse skin. TCRbeta CDR3 regions were amplified by immunoSEQ multiplex PCR using 35 Vbeta forward and 13 Jbeta reverse primers.

Receptor amplification or capture employed the immunoSEQ multiplex PCR assay. To provide template for TCR sequencing, every sample had RNA extracted and reverse transcribed into cDNA. SuperScript III was used to make first-strand cDNA, primed with a 2:1 mix of oligo-dT and random hexamers. A synthetic immune receptor repertoire was used to assess amplification bias, and residual bias was removed computationally. As for the original processing: Raw reads were preprocessed for error removal, and CDR3 was defined according to IMGT conventions as running from the conserved cysteine to phenylalanine. Clonality was computed by normalizing Shannon entropy by log2 of the number of productive unique TCRs and subtracting the result from 1. Whether each scalp clone was CD4 or CD8 was inferred by checking scalp TCRbeta sequences against the CD4 and CD8 repertoires from sorted blood. TCRdb re-hosts the immuneACCESS table, in-frame sequences only. Its copies lack some clones; in the studies checked, an unresolved V gene accounts for under half of them, and the cause for the rest is not known. V and J calls and clone size are given by that table; D and trimming were obtained from the DNA. The sample profile shows roughly 250,000 clones; roughly two thirds of them were found once. The ten biggest clones cover 1% to 1.5% of the sample.

Interpreted using the paper, the time point label stands for: baseline before oral tofacitinib. Lesional scalp punch biopsies and peripheral blood were collected from alopecia areata patients. PBMCs were isolated by density centrifugation and stained for CD3, CD4 and CD8, after which CD4+ and CD8+ T cells were sorted on a FACSAria. This clone was detected a few times. Its antigen target is currently unknown. No base quality values were provided; no much bigger clone lies one nucleotide off. The germline V gene supplies CDR1 MNHEY and CDR2 SVGAGI. Cut back by 5 bases and 9 bases, the V and J ends lie 8 bases apart. The CDR3 starts with the cysteine, ends with the phenylalanine, and has 11 residues. Left in the record is the CDR3 DNA by itself, 33 bases read in frame from the first base. What the authors observed across the whole study: Lesional scalp, especially in alopecia totalis/universalis, showed higher clonality and more expanded CD8+ clones than normal scalp, suggesting antigenic drive. Compared with mice, TCR sequences shared between patients were less clear, possibly partly because of HLA diversity across the patient population. Resident alphabeta T cells in normal human skin are also sequenced, complicating scalp TCR repertoire analysis, unlike mouse skin dominated by gammadelta T cells.

The chain uses TRBV6-5 and TRBJ2-1; the D segment could be TRBD1, given 5 matching bases. This sequence was found in a human donor with alopecia areata. Source: CD4+ T cells sorted from blood, taken at week 0. The CDR3 region reads CASSGRGEQFF. The bases are TGTGCCAGCAGTGGAAGGGGTGAGCAGTTCTTC.